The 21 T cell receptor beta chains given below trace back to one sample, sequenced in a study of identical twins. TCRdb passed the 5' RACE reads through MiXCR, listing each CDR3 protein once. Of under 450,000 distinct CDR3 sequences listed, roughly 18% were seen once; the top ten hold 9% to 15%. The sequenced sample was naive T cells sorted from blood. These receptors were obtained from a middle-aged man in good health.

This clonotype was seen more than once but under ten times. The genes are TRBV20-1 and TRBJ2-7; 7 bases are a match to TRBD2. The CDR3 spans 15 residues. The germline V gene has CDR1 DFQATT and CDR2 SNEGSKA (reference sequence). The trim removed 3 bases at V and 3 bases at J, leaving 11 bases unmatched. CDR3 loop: CSASLRGSIIYEQYF. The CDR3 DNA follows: TGCAGTGCTAGTTTACGCGGGAGTATTATCTACGAGCAGTACTTC.

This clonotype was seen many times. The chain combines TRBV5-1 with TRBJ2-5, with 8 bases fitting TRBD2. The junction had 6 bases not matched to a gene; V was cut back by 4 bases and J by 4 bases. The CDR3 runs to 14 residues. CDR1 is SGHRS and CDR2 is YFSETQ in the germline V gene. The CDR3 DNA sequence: TGCGCCAGCAGCATATCCGGGACTAGAGAGACCCAGTACTTC. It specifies CASSISGTRETQYF.

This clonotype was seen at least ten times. The CDR3 spells CASSLSGTNQPQHF. DNA of the CDR3: TGCGCCAGCAGCTTATCCGGGACAAATCAGCCCCAGCATTTT. The V and J genes are TRBV5-1 and TRBJ1-5; D is perhaps TRBD1 (6 bases). This CDR3 is built from 14 residues. V dropped 2 bases and J dropped 4 bases, with 10 bases sitting between them. CDR1 is SGHRS, CDR2 YFSETQ, per germline.

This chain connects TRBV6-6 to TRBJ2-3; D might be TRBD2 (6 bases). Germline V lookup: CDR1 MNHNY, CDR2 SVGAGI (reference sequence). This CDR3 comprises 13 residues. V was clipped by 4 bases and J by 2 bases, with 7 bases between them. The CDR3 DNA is TGTGCCAGCAGTTGGGACTCCACAGATACGCAGTATTTT. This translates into CASSWDSTDTQYF.

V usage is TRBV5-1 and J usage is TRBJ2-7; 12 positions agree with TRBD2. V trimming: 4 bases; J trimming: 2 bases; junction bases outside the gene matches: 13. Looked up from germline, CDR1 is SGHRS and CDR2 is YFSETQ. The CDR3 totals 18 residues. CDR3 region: CASSPYGLAGGGPYEQYF. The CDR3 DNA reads TGCGCCAGCAGCCCCTATGGCCTAGCGGGGGGGGGGCCCTACGAGCAGTACTTC.

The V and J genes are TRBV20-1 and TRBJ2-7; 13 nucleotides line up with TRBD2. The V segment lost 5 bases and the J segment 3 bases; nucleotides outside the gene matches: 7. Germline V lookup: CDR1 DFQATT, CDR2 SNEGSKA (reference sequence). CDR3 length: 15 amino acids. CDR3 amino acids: CSAWTSGGALYEQYF. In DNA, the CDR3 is TGCAGTGCTTGGACTAGCGGGGGAGCACTCTACGAGCAGTACTTC.

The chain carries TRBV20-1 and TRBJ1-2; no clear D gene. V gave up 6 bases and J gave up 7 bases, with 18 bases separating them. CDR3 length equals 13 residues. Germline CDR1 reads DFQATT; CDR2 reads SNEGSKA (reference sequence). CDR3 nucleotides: TGCAGTGCCCCAACATCTCGGGGATCTGGCTACACCTTC. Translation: CSAPTSRGSGYTF.

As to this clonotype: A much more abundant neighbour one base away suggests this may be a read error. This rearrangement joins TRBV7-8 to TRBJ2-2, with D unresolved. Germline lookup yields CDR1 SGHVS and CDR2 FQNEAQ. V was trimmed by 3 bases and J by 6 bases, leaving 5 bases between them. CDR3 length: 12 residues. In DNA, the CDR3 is TGTGCCAGCAGCTTCGACGCCGGGGAGCTGTTTTTT. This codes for CASSFDAGELFF.

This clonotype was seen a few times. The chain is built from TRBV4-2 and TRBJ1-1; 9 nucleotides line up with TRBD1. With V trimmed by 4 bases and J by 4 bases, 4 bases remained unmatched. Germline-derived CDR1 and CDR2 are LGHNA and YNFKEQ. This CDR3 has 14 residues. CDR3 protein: CASSRADRGTEAFF. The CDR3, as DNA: TGTGCCAGCAGCCGCGCGGACAGGGGCACTGAAGCTTTCTTT.

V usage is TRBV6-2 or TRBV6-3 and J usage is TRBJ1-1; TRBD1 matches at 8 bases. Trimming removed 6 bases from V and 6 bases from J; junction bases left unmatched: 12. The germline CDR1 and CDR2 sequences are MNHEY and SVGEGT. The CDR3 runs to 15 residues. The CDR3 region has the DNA TGTGCCAGCAGCCCAGGGGGCGCGAGCGGCGCTGAAGCTTTCTTT. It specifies CASSPGGASGAEAFF.

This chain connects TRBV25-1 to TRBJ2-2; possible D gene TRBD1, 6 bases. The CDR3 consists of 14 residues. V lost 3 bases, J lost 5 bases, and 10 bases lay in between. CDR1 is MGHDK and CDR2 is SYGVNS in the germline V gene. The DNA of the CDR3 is TGTGCCAGCAGTGACACAGGGTATACCGGGGAGCTGTTTTTT. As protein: CASSDTGYTGELFF.

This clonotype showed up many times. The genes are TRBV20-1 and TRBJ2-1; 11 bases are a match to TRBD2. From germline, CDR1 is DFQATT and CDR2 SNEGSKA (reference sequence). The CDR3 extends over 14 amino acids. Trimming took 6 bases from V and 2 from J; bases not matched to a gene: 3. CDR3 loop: CSAVAGGAYNEQFF. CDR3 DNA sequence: TGCAGTGCCGTAGCGGGAGGGGCCTACAATGAGCAGTTCTTC.

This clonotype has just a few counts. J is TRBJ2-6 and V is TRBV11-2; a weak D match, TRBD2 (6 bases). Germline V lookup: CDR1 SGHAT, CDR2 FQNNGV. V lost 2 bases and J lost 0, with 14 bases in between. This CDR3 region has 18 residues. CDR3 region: CASSLYGGVVSGANVLTF. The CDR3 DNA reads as TGTGCCAGCAGCTTATACGGAGGGGTCGTCTCTGGGGCCAACGTCCTGACTTTC. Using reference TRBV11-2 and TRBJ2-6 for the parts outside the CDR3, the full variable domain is EAGVAQSPRYKIIEKRQSVAFWCNPISGHATLYWYQQILGQGPKLLIQFQNNGVVDDSQLPKDRFSAERLKGVDSTLKIQPAKLEDSAVYLCASSLYGGVVSGANVLTFGAGSRLTVL.

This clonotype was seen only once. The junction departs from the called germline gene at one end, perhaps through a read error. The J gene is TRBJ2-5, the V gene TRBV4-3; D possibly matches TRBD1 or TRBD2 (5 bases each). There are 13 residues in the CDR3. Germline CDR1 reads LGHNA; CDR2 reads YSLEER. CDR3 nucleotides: TGCGCCAGCAGCCAAGATCGCAGGGAGACCCAGCACTTC. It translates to CASSQDRRETQHF.

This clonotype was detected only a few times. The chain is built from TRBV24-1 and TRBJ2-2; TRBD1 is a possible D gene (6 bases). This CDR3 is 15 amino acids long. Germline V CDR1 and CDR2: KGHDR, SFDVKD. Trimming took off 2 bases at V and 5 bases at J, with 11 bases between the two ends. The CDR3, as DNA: TGTGCCACCAGTGATTCGGGACACTCAACCGGGGAGCTGTTTTTT. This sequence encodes CATSDSGHSTGELFF.

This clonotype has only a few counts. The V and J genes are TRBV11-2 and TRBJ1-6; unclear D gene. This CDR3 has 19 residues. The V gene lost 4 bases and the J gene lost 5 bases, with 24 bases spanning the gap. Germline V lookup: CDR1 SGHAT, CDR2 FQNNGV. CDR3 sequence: CASSSLVVGGDSNNSPLHF. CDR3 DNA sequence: TGTGCCAGCAGCTCCCTGGTGGTTGGAGGAGATTCCAATAATTCACCCCTCCACTTT. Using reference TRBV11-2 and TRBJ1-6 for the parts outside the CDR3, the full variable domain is EAGVAQSPRYKIIEKRQSVAFWCNPISGHATLYWYQQILGQGPKLLIQFQNNGVVDDSQLPKDRFSAERLKGVDSTLKIQPAKLEDSAVYLCASSSLVVGGDSNNSPLHFGNGTRLTVT.

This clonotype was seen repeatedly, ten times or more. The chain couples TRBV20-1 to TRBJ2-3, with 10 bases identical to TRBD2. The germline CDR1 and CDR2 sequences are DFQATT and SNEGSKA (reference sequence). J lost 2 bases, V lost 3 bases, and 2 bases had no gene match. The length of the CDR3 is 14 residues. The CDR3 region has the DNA TGCAGTGCTAGCACTAGCGGGAACACAGATACGCAGTATTTT. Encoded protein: CSASTSGNTDTQYF.

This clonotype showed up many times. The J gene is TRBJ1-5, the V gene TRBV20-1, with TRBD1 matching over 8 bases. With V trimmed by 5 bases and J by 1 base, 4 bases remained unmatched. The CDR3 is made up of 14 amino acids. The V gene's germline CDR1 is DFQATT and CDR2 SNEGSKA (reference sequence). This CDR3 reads CSAWAGGSNQPQHF. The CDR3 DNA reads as TGCAGTGCTTGGGCAGGGGGCAGCAATCAGCCCCAGCATTTT.

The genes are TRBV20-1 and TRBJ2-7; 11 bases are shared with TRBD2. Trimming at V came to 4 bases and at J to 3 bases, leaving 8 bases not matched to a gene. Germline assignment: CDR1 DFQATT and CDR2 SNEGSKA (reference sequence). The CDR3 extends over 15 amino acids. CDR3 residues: CSAMDPTSGNYEQYF. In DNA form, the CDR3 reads TGCAGTGCTATGGACCCGACTAGCGGGAACTACGAGCAGTACTTC.

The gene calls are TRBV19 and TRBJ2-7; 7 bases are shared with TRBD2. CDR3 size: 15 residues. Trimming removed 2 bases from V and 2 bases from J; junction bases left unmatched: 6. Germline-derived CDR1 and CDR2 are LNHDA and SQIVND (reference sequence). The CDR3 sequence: CASSISPSGTYEQYF. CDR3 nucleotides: TGTGCCAGTAGTATAAGCCCTAGCGGTACCTACGAGCAGTACTTC.

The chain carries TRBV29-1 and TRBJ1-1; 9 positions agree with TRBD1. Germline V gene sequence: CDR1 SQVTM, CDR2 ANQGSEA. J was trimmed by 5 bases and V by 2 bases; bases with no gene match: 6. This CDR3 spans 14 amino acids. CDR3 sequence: CSVERQGEWTEAFF. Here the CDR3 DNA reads TGCAGCGTTGAAAGACAGGGGGAGTGGACTGAAGCTTTCTTT.